This TCR beta chain was retrieved from a study of cytomegalovirus exposure and HLA in healthy donors. The PCR used 60 Vbeta and 13 Jbeta primers. Sequencing used immunoSEQ multiplex PCR; TCRdb keeps in-frame clones, though not all of them. The repertoire holds over 100,000 clones, around 10% seen once, with 5% to 6.5% in the top ten. Germline V CDR1 and CDR2: MNHEY, SMNVEV (reference sequence). The CDR3 length is 13 residues. The V and J ends lost 6 bases and 4 bases, in that order; junction bases with no gene match: 2. The TCR was taken from a man between 35 and 55 years old in good health and CMV-seropositive. The material sequenced was PBMCs. This chain links TRBV27 with TRBJ2-7; 11 bases are shared with TRBD2. CDR3 DNA sequence: TGTGCCAGCAGGGCTAGCGGGAGGTACGAGCAGTACTTC. It yields the protein CASRASGRYEQYF.